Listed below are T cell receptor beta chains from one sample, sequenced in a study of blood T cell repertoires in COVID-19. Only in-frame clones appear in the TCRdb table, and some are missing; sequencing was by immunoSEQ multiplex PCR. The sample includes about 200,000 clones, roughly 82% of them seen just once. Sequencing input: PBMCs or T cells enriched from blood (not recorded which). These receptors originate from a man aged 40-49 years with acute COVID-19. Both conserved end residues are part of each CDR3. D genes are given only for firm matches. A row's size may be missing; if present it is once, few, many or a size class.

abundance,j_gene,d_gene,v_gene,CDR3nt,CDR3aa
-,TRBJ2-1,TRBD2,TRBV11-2,TGTGCCAGCAGCTCCGTCAACCCACTAGCGGGAGGGAATGAGCAGTTCTTC,CASSSVNPLAGGNEQFF
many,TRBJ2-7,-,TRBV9,TGTGCCAGCAGCCCGGCGTTCGGGACACAAGACCAATACGAGCAGTACTTC,CASSPAFGTQDQYEQYF
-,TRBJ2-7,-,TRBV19,TGTGCCAGTAGTGAGGACAGCGTCTCCTACGAGCAGTACTTC,CASSEDSVSYEQYF
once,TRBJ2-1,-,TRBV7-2,TGTGCCAGCAGTTCCAGGGTCCCCTCCTCCTACAATGAGCAGTTCTTC,CASSSRVPSSYNEQFF
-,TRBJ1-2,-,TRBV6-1,TGTGCCAGCAGTGAAGGGAATAGGGAGTACTATGGCTACACCTTC,CASSEGNREYYGYTF
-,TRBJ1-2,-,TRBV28,TGTGCCAGCAGTTTCAACAGTCCTTATGGCTACACCTTC,CASSFNSPYGYTF
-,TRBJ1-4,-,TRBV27,TGTGCCAGCAGTGTCAGGGCTAATGAAAAACTGTTTTTT,CASSVRANEKLFF
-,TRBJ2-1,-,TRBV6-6,TGTGCCAGCAGTTACCGCCATGGAGACAGCAACAATGAGCAGTTCTTC,CASSYRHGDSNNEQFF
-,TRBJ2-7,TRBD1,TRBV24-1,TGTGCCACCAGTTCTGCAGGGGGTGAAACCTACGAGCAGTACTTC,CATSSAGGETYEQYF
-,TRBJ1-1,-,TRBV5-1,TGCGCCAGCAGCTTGTCTCCCAACACTGAAGCTTTCTTT,CASSLSPNTEAFF
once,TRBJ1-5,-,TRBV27,TGTGCCAGCAGTTTAGGAGGCAGCTTACTGCAGCCCCAGCATTTT,CASSLGGSLLQPQHF
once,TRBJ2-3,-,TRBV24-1,TGTGCCACCAGTGACGCGACTAGGCCGGTCACAGATACGCAGTATTTT,CATSDATRPVTDTQYF
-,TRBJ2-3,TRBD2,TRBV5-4,TGTGCCAGCAGCCTGGGAGGAGGCGGGAGGTCGACAGATACGCAGTATTTT,CASSLGGGGRSTDTQYF
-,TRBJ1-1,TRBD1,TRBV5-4,TGTGCCAGCAGCTACGAACAGGGGGCGTTCACTGAAGCTTTCTTT,CASSYEQGAFTEAFF
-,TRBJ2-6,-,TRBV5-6,TGTGCCAGCAGCCAGGGGACCGCTGGGGCCAACGTCCTGACTTTC,CASSQGTAGANVLTF
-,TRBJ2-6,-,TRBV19,TGTGCCAGTAGTTCCAAAGGGGCCTCTGGGGCCAACGTCCTGACTTTC,CASSSKGASGANVLTF
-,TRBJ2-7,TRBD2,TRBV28,TGTGCCAGCAGTATCGGGGGGGAGGGCCTCTCCTACGAGCAGTACTTC,CASSIGGEGLSYEQYF
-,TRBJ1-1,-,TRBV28,TGTGCCAGCAGTTTGAGTCTAGCGGCTTTCTTT,CASSLSLAAFF
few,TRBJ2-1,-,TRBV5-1,TGCGCCAGCAGCGCCTTAGCGACCTACAATGAGCAGTTCTTC,CASSALATYNEQFF
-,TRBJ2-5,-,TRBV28,TGTGCCAGCAGCTTCGGTGGGACCCAGTACTTC,CASSFGGTQYF
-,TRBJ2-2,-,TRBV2,TGTGCCAGCAGGGAGGGGTCAGGGAACACCGGGGAGCTGTTTTTT,CASREGSGNTGELFF
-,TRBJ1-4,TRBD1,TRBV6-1,TGTGCCAGCAGTGGGGCCGGGACAGGGGGCTCTTTTGCTGAAAAACTGTTTTTT,CASSGAGTGGSFAEKLFF
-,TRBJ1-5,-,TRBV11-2,TGTGCCAGCAGCCCTCAGGGCCAGCATTTT,CASSPQGQHF
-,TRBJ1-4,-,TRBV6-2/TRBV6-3,TGTGCCAGCAGTCAACGAGGGGGTGCGGATGAAAAACTGTTTTTT,CASSQRGGADEKLFF
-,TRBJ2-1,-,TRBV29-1,TGCAGCGTAATCCACCCTAACCTTTACAATGAGCAGTTCTTC,CSVIHPNLYNEQFF
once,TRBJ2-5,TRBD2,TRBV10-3,TGTGCCATCAGTGAGTCGATTAGCGGGAGTGGAGAGACCCAGTACTTC,CAISESISGSGETQYF